The 12 T cell receptor beta chains below all came from one sample that was sequenced in a study of shared clonotypes between healthy human individuals. TCRdb keeps only in-frame clones here, not all; method: immunoSEQ multiplex PCR. Seen here are 550,000 to 700,000 clones, less than 80% observed once, and the top ten hold around 1.8%. Input material: memory CD4+ T cells sorted from blood. As to subset: CD45RA-negative fraction. These receptors originate from a young woman in good health.

This clone has ten or more counts. The identical CDR3 is also encoded by other nucleotide sequences in the sample. This chain uses TRBV30 with TRBJ1-4; no clear D. The length of the CDR3 is 12 residues. Germline lookup yields CDR1 GTSNPN and CDR2 SVGIG (reference sequence). V was pared by 0 bases and J by 7 bases, with 6 bases between. The CDR3 here is CAWSVEGEKLFF. In DNA, the CDR3 is TGTGCCTGGAGTGTTGAGGGTGAAAAACTGTTTTTT.

This chain uses TRBV15 with TRBJ2-7, with a tentative D call TRBD1 (5 bases). In germline, CDR1 is LNHNV, CDR2 YYDKDF (reference sequence). The CDR3 totals 15 residues. V was shortened by 1 base and J by 7 bases, with 17 bases between the two germline ends. The CDR3 coding sequence is TGTGCCACCAGCAGAGTGCGGCAGGGTGAACCGGAGCAGTACTTC. It codes for CATSRVRQGEPEQYF.

Comment on this clone: A much more abundant neighbour one base away suggests this may be a read error. The chain joins TRBV28 to TRBJ2-7; 7 positions match TRBD1. After removal of 6 bases from V and 3 bases from J, the junction contained 2 bases not matched to a gene. This CDR3 is 12 amino acids long. In germline, CDR1 is MDHEN, CDR2 SYDVKM. CDR3 nucleotide sequence: TGTGCCAGCAGGGGACAGAGCTACGAGCAGTACTTC. It specifies CASRGQSYEQYF.

The chain couples TRBV6-1 to TRBJ1-2, with D possibly matching TRBD1 (5 bases). CDR3 size: 12 residues. V was pared by 6 bases and J by 3 bases, with 8 bases between. Germline loops: CDR1 MNHNS, CDR2 SASEGT. CDR3 protein: CASRGLDYGYTF. The CDR3 nucleotides are TGTGCCAGCAGGGGGCTGGACTATGGCTACACCTTC.

The J gene is TRBJ1-1, the V gene TRBV19; D uncertain. Trimming cost V 6 bases and J 6 bases, with 23 bases left between them. The CDR3 contains 16 residues. Looked up from germline, CDR1 is LNHDA and CDR2 is SQIVND (reference sequence). CDR3: CASRGGSNSGRAEAFF. CDR3 coding DNA: TGTGCCAGTAGGGGAGGAAGTAACTCCGGCCGGGCTGAAGCTTTCTTT.

The CDR3: CASRPQREEGFKNIQYF. DNA of the CDR3: TGTGCCAGCAGGCCGCAGCGGGAGGAGGGGTTTAAAAACATTCAGTACTTC. This sequence joins TRBV28 and TRBJ2-4, with TRBD2 matching 9 bases. The length of the CDR3 is 17 residues. The germline V gene has CDR1 MDHEN and CDR2 SYDVKM. The V segment lost 6 bases and the J segment 4 bases; nucleotides outside the gene matches: 13.

With respect to this clone: It may be a read error: a sequence one base away is much more abundant. Other nucleotide sequences from this sample produce the same CDR3. The chain combines TRBV5-1 with TRBJ1-1; TRBD1 matches 11 bases. With V trimmed by 3 bases and J by 4 bases, 2 bases remained unmatched. Germline lookup yields CDR1 SGHRS and CDR2 YFSETQ. The CDR3 covers 14 residues. The CDR3: CASSSGTGGTEAFF. The CDR3 DNA is TGCGCCAGCAGCTCAGGGACAGGGGGCACTGAAGCTTTCTTT.

This rearrangement joins TRBV2 to TRBJ2-7, with TRBD2 matching 7 bases. Trimming took 6 bases from V and 7 from J; bases not matched to a gene: 6. The CDR3 runs to 12 residues. Per the germline V gene, CDR1 is SNHLY and CDR2 is FYNNEI. CDR3 nucleotide sequence: TGTGCCAGCAGAGATAGCGGGTGGGAGCAGTACTTC. Translation: CASRDSGWEQYF.

This chain joins TRBV6-1 and TRBJ2-2, with D tentatively TRBD1 or TRBD2 (5 bases each). From germline, CDR1 is MNHNS and CDR2 SASEGT. With 6 bases removed from V and 1 base from J, the gap between germline ends came to 9 bases. The CDR3 covers 14 residues. CDR3 residues: CASRGRMNTGELFF. CDR3 nucleotides: TGTGCCAGCAGGGGACGGATGAACACCGGGGAGCTGTTTTTT.

The genes are TRBV2 and TRBJ2-3; 10 nucleotides agree with TRBD2. From germline, CDR1 is SNHLY and CDR2 FYNNEI. V shed 6 bases and J 12 bases; nucleotides not matched to a gene: 6. The CDR3 is 12 residues long. Here the CDR3 reads CASSEREGLQYF. CDR3 sequence (DNA): TGTGCCAGCAGCGAGCGGGAGGGCCTCCAGTATTTT. Supplemented by reference TRBV2 and TRBJ2-3, the full variable domain reads EPEVTQTPSHQVTQMGQEVILRCVPISNHLYFYWYRQILGQKVEFLVSFYNNEISEKSEIFDDQFSVERPDGSNFTLKIRSTKLEDSAMYFCASSEREGLQYFGPGTRLTVL.

This clone was counted between two and nine times. The chain is built from TRBV11-2 and TRBJ2-7, with D maybe TRBD2 (6 bases). CDR3 length: 13 amino acids. The V gene's germline CDR1 is SGHAT and CDR2 FQNNGV. V was shortened by 0 bases and J by 9 bases, with 12 bases between the two germline ends. CDR3 sequence (DNA): TGTGCCAGCAGCTTAGAGACCCACGGGGGGCAGTACTTC. It is translated as CASSLETHGGQYF.

This chain links TRBV11-2 with TRBJ2-4; TRBD2 agrees at 9 bases. CDR3 size: 19 residues. With V trimmed by 5 bases and J by 1 base, 15 bases remained unmatched. Germline values: CDR1 SGHAT, CDR2 FQNNGV. The CDR3 DNA reads as TGTGCCAGCAGCGCCCGTAGCGGGAGTACCCCTTTTGCCAAAAACATTCAGTACTTC. Translating gives CASSARSGSTPFAKNIQYF.